These 20 T cell receptor beta chains were sequenced from one sample in a study of regulatory T cells in long-lasting Graves disease. As to time point: persistent/refractory GD, antithyroid drugs over 5 years with positive TRAb. Isolated PBMC RNA provided the starting material for the TCR library. Through Arm-PCR of CDR3 regions and iRepertoire HTBI primers, TCR beta libraries were built. One entry per CDR3 protein, called by TCRdb with MiXCR from the multiplex PCR reads. Among about 460,000 distinct CDR3 sequences listed, approximately 23% were seen once. The source was peripheral blood mononuclear cells (PBMCs), collected when the disease was refractory, from a patient treated with antithyroid drugs. The origin of the receptors is a female donor with Graves disease.

This chain uses TRBV5-1 with TRBJ1-6; 10 bases are a match to TRBD1. Germline V lookup: CDR1 SGHRS, CDR2 YFSETQ. V lost 4 bases, J lost 14 bases, and 3 bases stayed unmatched. The CDR3 covers 12 residues. The CDR3 loop reads CASSQGTGALHF. The CDR3 nucleotides are TGCGCCAGCAGCCAAGGGACAGGGGCCCTCCACTTT.

Remarks on this clonotype: A read error may be the cause here, since a much bigger clone is one base away. The chain links TRBV6-5 to TRBJ2-2, with a tentative D call TRBD2 (5 bases). CDR3 length: 15 residues. Looked up from germline, CDR1 is MNHEY and CDR2 is SVGAGI. CDR3 bases: TGTGCCAGCAGTTACTCGGTCTCGGGTACCGGGGAGCTGGTTTTT. Protein sequence: CASSYSVSGTGELVF.

This clonotype was detected a few times. The chain has TRBV20-1 and TRBJ2-7; D possibly matches TRBD1 or TRBD2 (7 bases each). The germline V gene has CDR1 DFQATT and CDR2 SNEGSKA (reference sequence). With 5 bases removed from V and 9 bases from J, the gap between germline ends came to 17 bases. This CDR3 spans 12 amino acids. The CDR3 protein is CSAEPTGEGQYF. As DNA, the CDR3 is TGCAGTGCTGAACCCACAGGGGAGGGGCAGTACTTC.

In its sample, this clonotype was seen a few times. The V call is TRBV7-2, the J call TRBJ2-7, with 9 bases aligning to TRBD2. The ends lost 2 bases at V and 1 base at J; junction bases unmatched: 6. There are 16 residues in the CDR3. CDR1 SGHTA and CDR2 FQGNSA come from the germline V gene. DNA for the CDR3: TGTGCCAGCAGCTTACGGCCTAGCGGGACTTCCTACGAGCAGTACTTC. It codes for CASSLRPSGTSYEQYF.

The chain has TRBV7-2 and TRBJ1-1; D uncertain. This CDR3 contains 13 residues. The germline V gene encodes CDR1 SGHTA and CDR2 FQGNSA. V gave up 6 bases and J gave up 6 bases, with 14 bases separating them. CDR3 loop: CASRQAQIAEAFF. As DNA, the CDR3 is TGTGCCAGCAGGCAAGCCCAAATTGCTGAAGCTTTCTTT.

This clonotype was seen at least ten times. This chain uses TRBV11-2 with TRBJ2-5; D might be TRBD2 (6 bases). This CDR3 contains 16 residues. V lost 5 bases to trimming and J lost 4 bases, with 20 bases between them. In germline, CDR1 is SGHAT, CDR2 FQNNGV. The CDR3, as DNA: TGTGCCAGCAGCCCCGGGACTTCACCGGCGGGAGAGACCCAGTACTTC. Translated: CASSPGTSPAGETQYF.

The chain employs TRBV11-2 and TRBJ1-1, with D perhaps matching TRBD1 (5 bases). Germline V CDR1 and CDR2: SGHAT, FQNNGV. The CDR3 sequence is 15 residues long. V was shortened by 8 bases and J by 4 bases, with 20 bases between the two germline ends. CDR3 region: CASARQGPSSTEAFF. CDR3 nucleotides: TGTGCCAGCGCACGGCAGGGCCCATCGAGCACTGAAGCTTTCTTT. The full variable domain, in which reference TRBV11-2 and TRBJ1-1 provide the parts outside the CDR3, is EAGVAQSPRYKIIEKRQSVAFWCNPISGHATLYWYQQILGQGPKLLIQFQNNGVVDDSQLPKDRFSAERLKGVDSTLKIQPAKLEDSAVYLCASARQGPSSTEAFFGQGTRLTVV.

This chain links TRBV12-5 with TRBJ2-2; TRBD1 aligns across 9 bases. Germline CDR1 reads LGHNT; CDR2 reads FRNRAP. The CDR3 covers 15 residues. The junction had 7 bases not matched to a gene; V was cut back by 6 bases and J by 5 bases. The CDR3 spells CASGQTGGLTGELFF. Here the CDR3 DNA reads TGTGCTAGTGGCCAAACAGGGGGCTTGACCGGGGAGCTGTTTTTT. Filled out from reference TRBV12-5 and TRBJ2-2, the complete variable domain reads DARVTQTPRHKVTEMGQEVTMRCQPILGHNTVFWYRQTMMQGLELLAYFRNRAPLDDSGMPKDRFSAEMPDATLATLKIQPSEPRDSAVYFCASGQTGGLTGELFFGEGSRLTVL.

There are many counts of this clonotype. The J gene is TRBJ1-1, the V gene TRBV6-2 or TRBV6-3, with D unresolved. Germline V gene lookup returns CDR1 MNHEY and CDR2 SVGEGT. The CDR3 totals 15 residues. The ends were cut back, 3 bases at V and 1 base at J, with 12 bases in the middle. As DNA, the CDR3 is TGTGCCAGCAGTTATCACTTACGACCGAACACTGAAGCTTTCTTT. This encodes CASSYHLRPNTEAFF.

A few counts support this clonotype. The CDR3 nucleotides read TGCAGTGCTAGAGATCTGGACAGGGGGCCCAGAGGCTACACCTTC. This translates into CSARDLDRGPRGYTF. V gene TRBV20-1 combines with J gene TRBJ1-2; 11 bases line up with TRBD1. Germline V CDR1 and CDR2: DFQATT, SNEGSKA (reference sequence). J gave up 8 bases and V 0 bases, and 8 bases lay outside the gene matches. The CDR3 extends over 15 amino acids.

This clonotype was counted only a few times. The chain is built from TRBV24-1 and TRBJ1-2; D is ambiguous. Trimming took 2 bases from V and 6 from J, leaving 6 bases between them. CDR3 length: 12 amino acids. Germline CDR1 is KGHDR and CDR2 is SFDVKD. The CDR3 DNA sequence: TGTGCCACCAGTGATTCCTTCGATGGCTACACCTTC. It encodes CATSDSFDGYTF.

This clonotype was detected many times. As DNA, the CDR3 is TGTGCCAGCAGTTACTCCGCAGAAAACTATGGCTACACCTTC. Protein sequence: CASSYSAENYGYTF. The chain combines TRBV6-5 with TRBJ1-2; D unclear. The CDR3 covers 14 residues. Germline V gene sequence: CDR1 MNHEY, CDR2 SVGAGI. The germline V and J ends were trimmed by 0 bases and 2 bases, with 7 bases remaining between them.

This clonotype was counted between two and nine times. The genes are TRBV2 and TRBJ2-1; 13 nucleotides match TRBD2. After removal of 6 bases from V and 7 bases from J, the junction contained 6 bases not matched to a gene. CDR1 and CDR2 (germline): SNHLY, FYNNEI. The CDR3 contains 15 residues. In DNA, the CDR3 is TGTGCCAGCAGGTCGACTAGCGGGAGGCGGAATGAGCAGTTCTTC. It specifies CASRSTSGRRNEQFF.

The V gene is TRBV19, the J gene TRBJ1-2; D remains unclear. In germline, CDR1 is LNHDA, CDR2 SQIVND (reference sequence). Trimming stripped 3 bases from V and 5 bases from J, with 10 bases between. The CDR3 consists of 13 residues. The DNA for the CDR3 is TGTGCCAGTAGTATCCGGCAGCGATATGGCTACACCTTC. It encodes CASSIRQRYGYTF.

The chain recombines TRBV25-1 with TRBJ1-1; unclear D gene. Germline assignment: CDR1 MGHDK and CDR2 SYGVNS. The CDR3 covers 15 residues. With 1 base removed from V and 5 bases from J, the gap between germline ends came to 14 bases. The CDR3 region is CASSESDIQETEAFF. The CDR3 region has the DNA TGTGCCAGCAGTGAATCTGACATCCAGGAGACTGAAGCTTTCTTT. The full variable domain, completed using reference TRBV25-1 and TRBJ1-1, is EADIYQTPRYLVIGTGKKITLECSQTMGHDKMYWYQQDPGMELHLIHYSYGVNSTEKGDLSSESTVSRIRTEHFPLTLESARPSHTSQYLCASSESDIQETEAFFGQGTRLTVV.

The chain recombines TRBV29-1 with TRBJ2-3, with 7 nucleotides matching TRBD2. Germline assignment: CDR1 SQVTM and CDR2 ANQGSEA. The V segment lost 5 bases and the J segment 0 bases; nucleotides outside the gene matches: 8. This CDR3 spans 15 amino acids. The chain's CDR3 is CSVRRLADSTDTQYF. As DNA, the CDR3 is TGCAGCGTTAGACGGCTAGCGGATAGCACAGATACGCAGTATTTT.

The chain's CDR3 is CASSLASGTAYEQYF. In DNA, the CDR3 is TGTGCCAGCAGCTTAGCCTCCGGGACAGCATACGAGCAGTACTTC. This sequence joins TRBV11-2 and TRBJ2-7; TRBD1 agrees at 7 bases. The J segment lost 4 bases and the V segment lost 1 base, leaving 7 bases of the junction unmatched. This CDR3 is 15 amino acids long. Germline V gives CDR1 SGHAT, CDR2 FQNNGV.

The table lists this clonotype with many counts. The rearrangement links TRBV12-3 or TRBV12-4 to TRBJ1-5; D unresolved. V was trimmed by 0 bases and J by 4 bases, leaving 7 bases between them. This CDR3 has 14 residues. For the CDR3, the DNA is TGTGCCAGCAGTTTAGCGGACGAGAATCAGCCCCAGCATTTT. Translating gives CASSLADENQPQHF.

This clonotype was seen a few times. V and J are TRBV3-1 and TRBJ1-1; D not resolved. Germline CDR1 and CDR2: LGHDT and YNNKEL (reference sequence). The CDR3 covers 15 residues. With 0 bases removed from V and 0 bases from J, the gap between germline ends came to 8 bases. CDR3: CASSQDLGMNTEAFF. Written as DNA, the CDR3 is TGTGCCAGCAGCCAAGATTTAGGTATGAACACTGAAGCTTTCTTT.

This clonotype came up many times. The V and J genes are TRBV10-3 and TRBJ1-6; D call uncertain. Germline CDR1 is ENHRY and CDR2 is SYGVKD. CDR3 length: 11 residues. Trimming removed 5 bases from V and 13 bases from J, with 9 bases in between. CDR3 nucleotide sequence: TGTGCCATCAGTTATCCTTCGCCCCTCCACTTT. Translated, it gives CAISYPSPLHF.